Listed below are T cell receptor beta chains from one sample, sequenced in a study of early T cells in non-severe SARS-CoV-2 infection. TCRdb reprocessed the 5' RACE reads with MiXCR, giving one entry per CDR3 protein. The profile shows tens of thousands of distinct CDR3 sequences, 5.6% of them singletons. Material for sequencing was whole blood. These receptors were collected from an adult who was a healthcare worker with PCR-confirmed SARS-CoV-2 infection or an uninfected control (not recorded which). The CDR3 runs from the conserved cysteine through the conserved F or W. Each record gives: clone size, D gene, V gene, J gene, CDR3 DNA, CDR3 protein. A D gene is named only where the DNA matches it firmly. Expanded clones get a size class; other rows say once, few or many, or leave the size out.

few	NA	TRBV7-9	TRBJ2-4	TGTGCCAGCAGGGTTACCGGGACAAGTAAAAACATTCAGTACTTC	CASRVTGTSKNIQYF
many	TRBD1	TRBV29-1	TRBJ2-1	TGCAGCGTTGGGGGACAGGGCGGTGAGCAGTTCTTC	CSVGGQGGEQFF
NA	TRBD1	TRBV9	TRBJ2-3	TGTGCCAGCGAGGGGACAGGGGGAGATACGCAGTATTTT	CASEGTGGDTQYF
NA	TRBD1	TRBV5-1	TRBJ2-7	TGCGCCAGCAGCCTCATCGGACAGGGGGGGAGAGAGCAGTACTTC	CASSLIGQGGREQYF
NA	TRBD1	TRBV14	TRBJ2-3	TGTGCCAGCAGCCGGGACAGGGGAACAGATACGCAGTATTTT	CASSRDRGTDTQYF
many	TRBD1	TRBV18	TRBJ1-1	TGTGCCAGCTCAGCAGGGGGCGGGATCACTGAAGCTTTCTTT	CASSAGGGITEAFF
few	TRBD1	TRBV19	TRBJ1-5	TGTGCCAGTAGGGACAGGGAGGGAACAAACCAGCCCCAGCATTTT	CASRDREGTNQPQHF
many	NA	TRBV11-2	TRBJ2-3	TGTGCCAGCAGCTTCGCAGGGGCAGATACGCAGTATTTT	CASSFAGADTQYF
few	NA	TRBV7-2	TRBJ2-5	TGTGCCAGCAGCTTAGTCGGTGGACAGTCCCAAGAGACCCAGTACTTC	CASSLVGGQSQETQYF
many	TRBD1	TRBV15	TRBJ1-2	TGTGCCACCAGCAGAGATCAGGGGGCGAGGGACTATGGCTACACCTTC	CATSRDQGARDYGYTF
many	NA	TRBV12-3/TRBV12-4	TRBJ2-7	TGTGCCAGCAGCCCAGGCGGGGAGCAGTACTTC	CASSPGGEQYF
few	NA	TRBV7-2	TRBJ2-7	TGTGCCAGCAGCAGTACGGGACACTACTACGAGCAGTACTTC	CASSSTGHYYEQYF
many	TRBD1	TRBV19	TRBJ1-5	TGTGCCAGTAGTACCCGGACAGGCCGCCTGCATCAGCCCCAGCATTTT	CASSTRTGRLHQPQHF
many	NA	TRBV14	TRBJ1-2	TGTGCCAGCTCTTCGGCAGGGGCCTATGGCTACACCTTC	CASSSAGAYGYTF
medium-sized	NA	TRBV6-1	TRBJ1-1	TGTGCCATATCGACAGAAATGAACACTGAAGCTTTCTTT	CAISTEMNTEAFF
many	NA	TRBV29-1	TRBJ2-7	TGCAGCGTTGACCGGGGATACGAGCAGTACTTC	CSVDRGYEQYF
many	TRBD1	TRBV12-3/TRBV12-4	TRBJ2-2	TGTGCCAGCAGCCCTCCGGGACAGGGGGCGAGGACCGGGGAGCTGTTTTTT	CASSPPGQGARTGELFF
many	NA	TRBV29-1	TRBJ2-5	TGCAGCGGGGCGGGGCGAGAGACCCAGTACTTC	CSGAGRETQYF
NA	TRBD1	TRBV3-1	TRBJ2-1	TGTGCCAGCAGCCACCCGCGGGACAGGGGGCGCCCCTACAATGAGCAGTTCTTC	CASSHPRDRGRPYNEQFF
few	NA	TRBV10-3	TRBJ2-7	TGTGCCATCAGTGCGGAGGAAAGGGTCGACGAGCAGTACTTC	CAISAEERVDEQYF
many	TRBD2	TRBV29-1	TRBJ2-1	TGCAGCGTCCGCCGACTTATGAGCGGGAGGGCCCATGAGCAGTTCTTC	CSVRRLMSGRAHEQFF
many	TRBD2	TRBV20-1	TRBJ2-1	TGCAGTGCTAGAGGGCAACTAGCGGGGGACAATGAGCAGTTCTTC	CSARGQLAGDNEQFF
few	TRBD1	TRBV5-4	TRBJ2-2	TGTGCCAGCAGCCGGACAGGGGACACCGGGGAGCTGTTTTTT	CASSRTGDTGELFF
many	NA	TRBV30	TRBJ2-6	TGTGCCTGGAATCGCGGTGGGGCCAACGTCCTGATTTTC	CAWNRGGANVLIF
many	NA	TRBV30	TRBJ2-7	TGTGCCTGGACTGACGGGGCCTCCTACGAGCAGTACTTC	CAWTDGASYEQYF
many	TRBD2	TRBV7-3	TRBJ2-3	TGTGCCAGCAGCTTAAGGGAGGGCGGTACGCAGTATTTT	CASSLREGGTQYF
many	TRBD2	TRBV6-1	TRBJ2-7	TGTGCCAGCAGTGAGGAACCGGGACTAGCCTACGAGCAGTACTTC	CASSEEPGLAYEQYF
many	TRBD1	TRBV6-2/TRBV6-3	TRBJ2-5	TGTGCCAGCAGTCAACAGGGGGCCGGGGAGACCCAGTACTTC	CASSQQGAGETQYF
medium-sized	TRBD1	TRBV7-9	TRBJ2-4	TGTGCCAGCAGCTCCGACAGGGATAGAAACATTCAGTACTTC	CASSSDRDRNIQYF
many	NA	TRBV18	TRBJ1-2	TGTGCCAGCTCACCCGGGGTCACATTGCTGGGCTATGGCTACACCTTC	CASSPGVTLLGYGYTF
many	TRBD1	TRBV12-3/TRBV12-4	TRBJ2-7	TGTGCCAGCAGCCTTGACAGGGGCGGAATGAACGAGCAGTACTTC	CASSLDRGGMNEQYF
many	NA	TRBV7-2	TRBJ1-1	TGTGCCAGCAGAATTACCACTGAAGCTTTCTTT	CASRITTEAFF
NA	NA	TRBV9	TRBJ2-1	TGTGCCAGCAGCTCCGGGACTGCCTCCTACAATGAGCAGTTCTTC	CASSSGTASYNEQFF
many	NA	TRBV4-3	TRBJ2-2	TGCGCCAGCAGCCTCGGAGGGCTTCTAAACACCGGGGAGCTGTTTTTT	CASSLGGLLNTGELFF
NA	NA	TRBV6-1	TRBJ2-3	TGTGCCAGCAGTGAACGAAACACAGATACGCAGTATTTT	CASSERNTDTQYF
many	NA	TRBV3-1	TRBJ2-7	TGTGCCAGCAGCCCTGGGGACGTTAGTTCCTACGAGCAGTACTTC	CASSPGDVSSYEQYF
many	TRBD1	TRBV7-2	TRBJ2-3	TGTGCCAGCTGCTCGGGACAGGCCTCCCAGGATACGCAGTATTTT	CASCSGQASQDTQYF
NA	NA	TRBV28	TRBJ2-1	TGTGCCAGCAGTTTCACTACTTTCGAGCAGTTCTTC	CASSFTTFEQFF
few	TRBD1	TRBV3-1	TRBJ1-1	TGTGCCAGCAGCCGCTGGCTTCTGGGACAGGTCCAAGGAAAAGCTTTCTTT	CASSRWLLGQVQGKAFF
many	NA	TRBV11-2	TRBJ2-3	TGTGCCAGCAGCTCCCTCCGCAGTACGCAGTATTTT	CASSSLRSTQYF
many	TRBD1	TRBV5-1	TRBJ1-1	TGCGCCAGCAGCCCGACAGGGAGGACGGGGAACACTGAAGCTTTCTTT	CASSPTGRTGNTEAFF
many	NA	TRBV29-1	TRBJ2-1	TGCAGCGCCCTACAAGGGAGTCGGGGCAATGAGCAGTTCTTC	CSALQGSRGNEQFF
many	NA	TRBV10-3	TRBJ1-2	TGTGCCATCAGTGAGTTGGGGACACATTATGGCTACACCTTC	CAISELGTHYGYTF
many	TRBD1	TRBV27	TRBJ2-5	TGTGCCAGCAGGGGGGCAGGGGGCCAGTACTTC	CASRGAGGQYF
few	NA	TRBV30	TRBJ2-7	TGTGCCTGGAGCCCGACAGCCTACGAGCAGTACTTC	CAWSPTAYEQYF
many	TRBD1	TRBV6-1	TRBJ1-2	TGTGCCATAGGACAGGGGGCATATGGCTACACCTTC	CAIGQGAYGYTF
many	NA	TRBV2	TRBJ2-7	TGTGCCAGCAGTGAAGGTGGAACGAGCGAGTACTTC	CASSEGGTSEYF
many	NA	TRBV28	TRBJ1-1	TGTGCCAGCAGTTTATGGGGGCGCGAGACTGAAGCTTTCTTT	CASSLWGRETEAFF